These 31 T cell receptor beta chains originate from one sample sequenced in a study of beta chain features in type 1 diabetes. The isolated RNA, all of it, was reverse transcribed, so expressed TCRB transcripts were what got sequenced. Some clones are missing from TCRdb's copy, which holds only in-frame ones; the method was immunoSEQ multiplex PCR. The sample carries 860,000 or so clones, 15% to 20% recorded once. The sample was naive CD4+ T cells from blood. Receptors were obtained from a woman aged 18-29 years in good health.

Only a few counts were recorded for this clone. The sample carries other DNA sequences with the same CDR3. V and J are TRBV29-1 and TRBJ2-5; D is ambiguous. V lost 2 bases, J lost 5 bases, and 9 bases lay in between. The CDR3 loop spans 12 amino acids. Germline V lookup: CDR1 SQVTM, CDR2 ANQGSEA. Here the CDR3 reads CSVESGGETQYF. The DNA of the CDR3 is TGCAGCGTTGAATCTGGTGGGGAGACCCAGTACTTC.

This clone showed up just a few times. Here the CDR3 reads CAIKEGQGARGTEAFF. The DNA of the CDR3 is TGTGCCATCAAAGAGGGACAGGGGGCGCGGGGCACTGAAGCTTTCTTT. This sequence joins TRBV10-3 and TRBJ1-1, with 12 bases identical to TRBD1. This CDR3 is built from 16 residues. Germline-derived CDR1 and CDR2 are ENHRY and SYGVKD. The trim removed 7 bases at V and 4 bases at J, leaving 10 bases unmatched.

This clone was observed a handful of times. In nucleotides, the CDR3 is TGTGCCAGCAGCTTAGAGACAGGGACCGAGCAGTACTTC. Its translation is CASSLETGTEQYF. The chain links TRBV7-9 to TRBJ2-7; the match to TRBD1 covers 7 bases. Trimming removed 1 base from V and 6 bases from J; junction bases left unmatched: 3. CDR1 and CDR2 (germline): SEHNR, FQNEAQ (reference sequence). The CDR3 spans 13 residues.

The rearrangement links TRBV6-5 to TRBJ2-3; D is perhaps TRBD2 (6 bases). With 6 bases removed from V and 8 bases from J, the gap between germline ends came to 18 bases. The CDR3 contains 14 residues. Germline CDR1 is MNHEY and CDR2 is SVGAGI. CDR3 sequence (DNA): TGTGCCAGCAGGCTCGGCGGGGATTTCGGTACGCAGTATTTT. Its translation: CASRLGGDFGTQYF.

This chain's CDR3 is CASSRGTSGRSRDTQYF. The CDR3 DNA reads TGTGCCAGCAGCCGCGGGACTAGCGGGAGGAGTAGGGATACGCAGTATTTT. The V gene is TRBV7-6, the J gene TRBJ2-3; 15 bases are shared with TRBD2. The V gene end was trimmed by 5 bases and the J gene end by 6 bases; junction bases not matched to a gene: 9. Germline V gene lookup returns CDR1 SGHVS and CDR2 FNYEAQ. This CDR3 is built from 17 residues.

V gene TRBV18 combines with J gene TRBJ2-1; D may be TRBD1 (6 bases). Trimming stripped 2 bases from V and 2 bases from J, with 10 bases between. CDR3 length: 15 amino acids. CDR1 and CDR2 from the germline V gene are KGHSH and LQKENI. CDR3 bases: TGTGCCAGCTCACCATTTGCAGGGGCCTACAATGAGCAGTTCTTC. Translation gives CASSPFAGAYNEQFF. The complete variable domain, with remaining parts taken from reference TRBV18 and TRBJ2-1, reads NAGVMQNPRHLVRRRGQEARLRCSPMKGHSHVYWYRQLPEEGLKFMVYLQKENIIDESGMPKERFSAEFPKEGPSILRIQQVVRGDSAAYFCASSPFAGAYNEQFFGPGTRLTVL.

This clone was counted only a few times. The chain combines TRBV7-2 with TRBJ2-7; TRBD2 aligns across 13 bases. Germline CDR1 reads SGHTA; CDR2 reads FQGNSA. The CDR3 is made up of 18 amino acids. Losses at the gene ends were 5 bases for V and 0 bases for J; bases not matched to a gene: 10. CDR3 loop: CASSALTSGRFSSYEQYF. In DNA form, the CDR3 reads TGTGCCAGCAGCGCGCTGACTAGCGGGAGGTTTAGCTCCTACGAGCAGTACTTC.

The chain employs TRBV27 and TRBJ2-1, with D perhaps assigned TRBD1 or TRBD2 (5 bases each). Germline V lookup: CDR1 MNHEY, CDR2 SMNVEV (reference sequence). The CDR3 length is 13 residues. V lost 4 bases and J 15 bases, leaving 19 bases between the germline ends. CDR3 in DNA: TGTGCCAGCAGTTCCGGACCGGGACGTCGGCCGTTCTTC. It specifies CASSSGPGRRPFF.

The sample holds a few counts of this clone. The chain employs TRBV28 and TRBJ2-6; D is perhaps TRBD1 (6 bases). The CDR3 spans 15 residues. Germline assignment: CDR1 MDHEN and CDR2 SYDVKM. V lost 2 bases, J lost 4 bases, and 9 bases lay in between. CDR3 residues: CASSLGTPGANVLTF. CDR3 sequence (DNA): TGTGCCAGCAGTTTAGGGACACCCGGGGCCAACGTCCTGACTTTC.

The rearrangement uses TRBV25-1 and TRBJ1-1; a weak D match, TRBD1 (6 bases). Per the germline V gene, CDR1 is MGHDK and CDR2 is SYGVNS. Between the trimmed V and J ends, which lost 0 bases and 10 bases, there was a span of 15 bases. This CDR3 comprises 14 residues. The CDR3 DNA reads as TGTGCCAGCAGTGAATATGACGCGAGCAGGGGAGCTTTCTTT. Protein: CASSEYDASRGAFF.

This clone was detected only a few times. This chain links TRBV6-5 with TRBJ2-3; 7 bases are shared with TRBD1. The germline V gene has CDR1 MNHEY and CDR2 SVGAGI. The CDR3 has 13 amino acids. With 11 bases clipped from V and 6 bases from J, the junction kept 11 bases outside the gene matches. CDR3 DNA: TGTGCCGTAGGGCGGCCCAGGGGGGATACGCAGTATTTT. This sequence encodes CAVGRPRGDTQYF.

The gene calls are TRBV28 and TRBJ2-2, with TRBD2 matching over 9 bases. Trimming removed 6 bases from V and 3 bases from J; junction bases left unmatched: 5. CDR3 length equals 15 residues. Germline V gene data show CDR1 as MDHEN and CDR2 as SYDVKM. CDR3: CASRPGLAYTGELFF. The CDR3 coding sequence is TGTGCCAGCAGACCGGGACTAGCATACACCGGGGAGCTGTTTTTT.

This clone has only a few counts. The chain is built from TRBV18 and TRBJ2-4; TRBD1 aligns across 11 bases. Germline CDR1 reads KGHSH; CDR2 reads LQKENI. CDR3 length equals 14 residues. The V gene end was trimmed by 7 bases and the J gene end by 8 bases; junction bases not matched to a gene: 7. CDR3 coding DNA: TGTGCCAGCTTGTCGGGACAGGGGGAGGACATTCAGTACTTC. The encoded protein is CASLSGQGEDIQYF.

The chain links TRBV6-5 to TRBJ2-5, with D perhaps TRBD1 (6 bases). The ends were cut back, 6 bases at V and 3 bases at J, with 14 bases in the middle. The CDR3 runs to 14 residues. Germline-derived CDR1 and CDR2 are MNHEY and SVGAGI. As DNA, the CDR3 is TGTGCCAGCAGCCACGGGACATTGGAAGAGACCCAGTACTTC. This encodes CASSHGTLEETQYF.

This chain connects TRBV7-9 to TRBJ2-5; no definite D call. V was trimmed by 4 bases and J by 14 bases, leaving 20 bases between them. From germline, CDR1 is SEHNR and CDR2 FQNEAQ (reference sequence). This CDR3 is 13 amino acids long. The CDR3 nucleotides read TGTGCCAGCAGCTCAGATATCGACCCTGTCTATTACTTC. Translated, it gives CASSSDIDPVYYF.

A few counts support this clone. The chain joins TRBV7-8 to TRBJ2-2; D is possibly TRBD2 (5 bases). This CDR3 contains 14 residues. Trimming took off 3 bases at V and 1 base at J, with 6 bases between the two ends. Germline V gene data show CDR1 as SGHVS and CDR2 as FQNEAQ. The CDR3, as DNA: TGTGCCAGCAGCTTCCGGGGGAACACCGGGGAGCTGTTTTTT. Translation gives CASSFRGNTGELFF.

This chain links TRBV6-6 with TRBJ1-6; D remains unclear. The germline CDR1 and CDR2 sequences are MNHNY and SVGAGI (reference sequence). The CDR3 has 12 residues. Trimming removed 3 bases at V and 7 bases at J, with 4 bases between. CDR3 coding DNA: TGTGCCAGCAGTTATATAAATTCACCCCTCCACTTT. It is translated as CASSYINSPLHF.

This clone was recorded a few times. The chain has TRBV5-1 and TRBJ2-1; 11 nucleotides agree with TRBD2. CDR3 size: 13 residues. From germline, CDR1 is SGHRS and CDR2 YFSETQ. Losses at the gene ends were 4 bases for V and 9 bases for J; bases not matched to a gene: 3. CDR3 sequence: CASSTGTSGEQFF. The CDR3 DNA sequence: TGCGCCAGCAGCACCGGGACTAGCGGTGAGCAGTTCTTC. Looking up the rest from reference TRBV5-1 and TRBJ2-1 gives the full variable domain: KAGVTQTPRYLIKTRGQQVTLSCSPISGHRSVSWYQQTPGQGLQFLFEYFSETQRNKGNFPGRFSGRQFSNSRSEMNVSTLELGDSALYLCASSTGTSGEQFFGPGTRLTVL.

This chain uses TRBV7-8 with TRBJ2-4, with TRBD1 identical over 7 bases. Unmatched junction bases numbered 8, after V lost 5 bases and J lost 7 bases. The germline gives CDR1 SGHVS, CDR2 FQNEAQ. This CDR3 contains 14 residues. The CDR3 sequence: CASSARQGWNIQYF. The CDR3 bases are TGTGCCAGCAGCGCCAGACAGGGTTGGAACATTCAGTACTTC.

This clone was counted between two and nine times. Its ends do not fully match the called genes, so a read error is possible. Other nucleotide sequences in the sample specify the same CDR3. The chain joins TRBV11-2 to TRBJ2-5; 9 bases match TRBD1. This CDR3 comprises 17 residues. Per germline, CDR1 SGHAT and CDR2 FQNNGV. The chain's CDR3 is CASSIRAGTGIGETQYF. The CDR3, as DNA: TGCGCCAGCAGCATCCGCGCCGGGACAGGGATCGGAGAGACCCAGTACTTC.

V gene TRBV18 combines with J gene TRBJ2-2; 7 bases fit TRBD1. This CDR3 comprises 16 residues. The junction had 8 bases not matched to a gene; V was cut back by 3 bases and J by 4 bases. In germline, CDR1 is KGHSH, CDR2 LQKENI. The CDR3 DNA follows: TGTGCCAGCTCACCTGAGGGACAGTTAGGCACCGGGGAGCTGTTTTTT. Its protein is CASSPEGQLGTGELFF.

The chain employs TRBV20-1 and TRBJ1-2; D unclear. This CDR3 has 9 residues. CDR1 and CDR2 (germline): DFQATT, SNEGSKA (reference sequence). Trimming removed 3 bases at V and 7 bases at J, with 3 bases between. CDR3 region: CSASLGYTF. CDR3 bases: TGCAGTGCTAGTCTTGGCTACACCTTC.

The rearrangement joins TRBV7-2 to TRBJ2-1; D is undetermined. CDR3 length: 15 amino acids. V was cut by 5 bases and J by 4 bases, with 15 bases left in between. Germline CDR1 SGHTA, CDR2 FQGNSA. The CDR3, as DNA: TGTGCCAGCAGCCCCCCCAGCCGAAGATACAATGAGCAGTTCTTC. Residues: CASSPPSRRYNEQFF.

V and J are TRBV25-1 and TRBJ2-7, with a tentative D call TRBD1 (6 bases). The CDR3 sequence is 14 residues long. Germline-derived CDR1 and CDR2 are MGHDK and SYGVNS. Deletions cut 4 bases from V and 2 bases from J, with 12 bases between. In nucleotides, the CDR3 is TGTGCCAGCAGTGCGTACAGGGACCCCTACGAGCAGTACTTC. Translation: CASSAYRDPYEQYF.

In this sample, this clone turned up a few times. The gene calls are TRBV11-2 and TRBJ2-5; D call uncertain. This CDR3 has 12 residues. Germline-derived CDR1 and CDR2 are SGHAT and FQNNGV. Deletions cut 1 base from V and 9 bases from J, with 9 bases between. The CDR3 coding sequence is TGTGCCAGCAGCTTAGTACCAGCGCCCCAGTACTTC. Protein sequence: CASSLVPAPQYF.

The chain recombines TRBV10-3 with TRBJ2-5; perhaps TRBD2 as D (6 bases). The J call may be in error: the DNA end matches TRBJ2-7 better. Germline-derived CDR1 and CDR2 are ENHRY and SYGVKD. The CDR3 sequence is 14 residues long. The CDR3 bases are TGTGCCATCAGTCCTAGCGCGTTATCCTACGAGCAGTACTTC. Translated, it gives CAISPSALSYEQYF.

This clone appeared a few times. The gene calls are TRBV29-1 and TRBJ2-1; no firm D call. This CDR3 has 15 residues. Germline CDR1 SQVTM, CDR2 ANQGSEA. Trimming shortened V by 5 bases and J by 0 bases, and 14 bases separated the two germline ends. This CDR3 reads CSVRITTSSYNEQFF. In DNA form, the CDR3 reads TGCAGCGTTCGCATTACTACCAGCTCCTACAATGAGCAGTTCTTC.

This clone was counted only a few times. The chain couples TRBV5-1 to TRBJ2-2; TRBD2 is a possible D gene (7 bases). Germline V lookup: CDR1 SGHRS, CDR2 YFSETQ. V lost 3 bases and J 7 bases, leaving 19 bases between the germline ends. The CDR3 spans 16 residues. Here the CDR3 DNA reads TGCGCCAGCAGCTCCGTATCGGGGGGCTATGGCGGGGAGCTGTTTTTT. This codes for CASSSVSGGYGGELFF.

This clone has only a few counts. This sample includes further DNA sequences coding for the same CDR3. The rearrangement joins TRBV7-9 to TRBJ2-1, with D unresolved. CDR1 SEHNR and CDR2 FQNEAQ come from the germline V gene (reference sequence). The CDR3 sequence is 11 residues long. V lost 2 bases and J 7 bases, leaving 3 bases between the germline ends. The CDR3 coding sequence is TGTGCCAGCAGCTTACGGAATGAGCAGTTCTTC. It yields the protein CASSLRNEQFF.

This clone has a handful of counts. The V call is TRBV28, the J call TRBJ1-5; D ambiguous. V lost 6 bases, J lost 6 bases, and 18 bases lay in between. CDR3 size: 15 residues. Per the germline V gene, CDR1 is MDHEN and CDR2 is SYDVKM. The CDR3: CASSPAEGFAQPQHF. In nucleotides, the CDR3 is TGTGCCAGCAGCCCAGCCGAAGGGTTTGCTCAGCCCCAGCATTTT.

This sequence joins TRBV28 and TRBJ1-4; a weak D match, TRBD1 (5 bases). The CDR3 has 13 residues. The V end lost 2 bases, the J end lost 16 bases, and 17 bases lay between the germline ends. The V gene's germline CDR1 is MDHEN and CDR2 SYDVKM. CDR3 amino acids: CASSLIGGGSPFF. DNA for the CDR3: TGTGCCAGCAGTTTAATAGGCGGGGGATCACCGTTTTTT.